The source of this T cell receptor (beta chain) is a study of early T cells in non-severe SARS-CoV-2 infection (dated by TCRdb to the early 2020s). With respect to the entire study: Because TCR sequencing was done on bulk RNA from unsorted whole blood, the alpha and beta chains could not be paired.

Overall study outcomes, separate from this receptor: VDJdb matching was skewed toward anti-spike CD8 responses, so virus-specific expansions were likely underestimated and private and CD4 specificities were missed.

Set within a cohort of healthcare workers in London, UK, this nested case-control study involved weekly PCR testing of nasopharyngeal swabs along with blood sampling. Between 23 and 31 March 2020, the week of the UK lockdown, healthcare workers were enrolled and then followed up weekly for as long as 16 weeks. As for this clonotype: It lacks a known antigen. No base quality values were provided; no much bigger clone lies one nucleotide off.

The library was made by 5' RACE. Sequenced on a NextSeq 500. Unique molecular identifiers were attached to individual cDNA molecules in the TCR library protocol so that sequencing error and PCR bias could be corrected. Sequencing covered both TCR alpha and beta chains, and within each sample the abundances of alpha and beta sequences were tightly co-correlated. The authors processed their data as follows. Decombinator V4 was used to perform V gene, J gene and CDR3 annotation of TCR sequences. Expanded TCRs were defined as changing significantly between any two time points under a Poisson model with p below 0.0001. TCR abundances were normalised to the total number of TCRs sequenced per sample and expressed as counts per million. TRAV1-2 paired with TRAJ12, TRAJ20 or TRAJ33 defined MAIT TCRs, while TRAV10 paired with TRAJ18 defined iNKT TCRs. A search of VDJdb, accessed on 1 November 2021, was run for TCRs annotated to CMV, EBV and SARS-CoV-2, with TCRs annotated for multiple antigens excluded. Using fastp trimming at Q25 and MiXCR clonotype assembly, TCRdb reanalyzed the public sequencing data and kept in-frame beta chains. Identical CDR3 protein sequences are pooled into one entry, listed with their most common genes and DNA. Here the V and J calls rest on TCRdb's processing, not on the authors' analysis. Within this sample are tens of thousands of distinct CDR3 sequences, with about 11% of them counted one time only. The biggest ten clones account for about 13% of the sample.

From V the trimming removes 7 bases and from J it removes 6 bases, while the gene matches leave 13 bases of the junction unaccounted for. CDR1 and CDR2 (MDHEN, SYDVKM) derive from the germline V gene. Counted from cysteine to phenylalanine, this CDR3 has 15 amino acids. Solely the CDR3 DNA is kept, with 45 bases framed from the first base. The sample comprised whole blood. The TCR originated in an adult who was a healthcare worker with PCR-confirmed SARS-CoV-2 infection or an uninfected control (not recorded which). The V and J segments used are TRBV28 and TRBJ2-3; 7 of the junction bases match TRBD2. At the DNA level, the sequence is TGTGCCAGCATCTCTAGCGGCCTAGACTTGGATACGCAGTATTTT. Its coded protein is CASISSGLDLDTQYF.